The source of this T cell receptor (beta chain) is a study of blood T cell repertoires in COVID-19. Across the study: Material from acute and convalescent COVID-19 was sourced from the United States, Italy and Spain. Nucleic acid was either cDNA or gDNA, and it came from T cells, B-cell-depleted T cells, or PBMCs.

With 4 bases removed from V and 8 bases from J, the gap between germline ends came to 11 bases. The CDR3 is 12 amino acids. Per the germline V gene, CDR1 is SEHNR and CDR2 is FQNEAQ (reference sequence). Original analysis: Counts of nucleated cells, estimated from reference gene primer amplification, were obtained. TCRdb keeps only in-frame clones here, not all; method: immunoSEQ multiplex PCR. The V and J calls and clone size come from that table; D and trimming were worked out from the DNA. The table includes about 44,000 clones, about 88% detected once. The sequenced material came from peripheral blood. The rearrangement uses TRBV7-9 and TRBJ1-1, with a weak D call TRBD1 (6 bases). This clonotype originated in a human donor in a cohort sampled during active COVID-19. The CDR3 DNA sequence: TGTGCCAGCAGCTACGGACAGCTAGAAGCTTTCTTT. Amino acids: CASSYGQLEAFF.